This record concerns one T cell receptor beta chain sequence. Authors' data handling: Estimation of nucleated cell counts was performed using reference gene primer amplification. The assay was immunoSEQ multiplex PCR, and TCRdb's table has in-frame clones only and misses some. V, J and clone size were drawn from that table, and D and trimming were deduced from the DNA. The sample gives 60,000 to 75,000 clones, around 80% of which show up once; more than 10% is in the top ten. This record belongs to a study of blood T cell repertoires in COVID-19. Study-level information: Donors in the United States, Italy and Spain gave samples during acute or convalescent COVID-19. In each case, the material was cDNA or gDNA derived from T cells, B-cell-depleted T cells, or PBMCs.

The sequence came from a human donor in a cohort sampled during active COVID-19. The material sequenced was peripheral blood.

CDR3 bases: TGTGCCAGCAGCTTCCCGGGACTAGCGGGAGGATGGACAGATACGCAGTATTTT. Translating gives CASSFPGLAGGWTDTQYF. The V gene is TRBV7-6, the J gene TRBJ2-3; 15 bases agree with TRBD2. CDR1 SGHVS and CDR2 FNYEAQ come from the germline V gene. V lost 3 bases to trimming and J lost 3 bases; unmatched junction nucleotides: 7. This CDR3 contains 18 residues.